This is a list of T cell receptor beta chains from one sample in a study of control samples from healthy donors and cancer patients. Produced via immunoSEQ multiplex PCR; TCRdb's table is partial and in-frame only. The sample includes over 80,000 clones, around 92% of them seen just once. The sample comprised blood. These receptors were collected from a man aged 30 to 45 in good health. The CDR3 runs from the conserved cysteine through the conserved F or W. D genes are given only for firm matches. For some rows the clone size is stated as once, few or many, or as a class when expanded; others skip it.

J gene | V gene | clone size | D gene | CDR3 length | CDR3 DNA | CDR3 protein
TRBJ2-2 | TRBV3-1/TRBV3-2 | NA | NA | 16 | TGTGCCAGCAGTCGGTCCGGGGGGCGAAACACCGGGGAGCTGTTTTTT | CASSRSGGRNTGELFF
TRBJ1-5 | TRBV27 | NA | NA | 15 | TGTGCCATCAGGAAGGACCTAGGTAGCAATCAGCCCCAGCATTTT | CAIRKDLGSNQPQHF
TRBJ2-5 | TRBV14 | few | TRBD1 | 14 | TGTGCCAGCAGCCCTGGGACAGCATGGGAGACCCAGTACTTC | CASSPGTAWETQYF
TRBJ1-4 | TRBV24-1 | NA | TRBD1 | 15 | TGTGCCACCAGTTCGCCCGGGACAGATAATGAAAAACTGTTTTTT | CATSSPGTDNEKLFF
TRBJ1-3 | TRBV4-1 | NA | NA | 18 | TGCGCCAGCAGCCACAATGAACCGGGAATCTCCTCTGGAAACACCATATATTTT | CASSHNEPGISSGNTIYF
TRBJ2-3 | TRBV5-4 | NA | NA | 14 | TGTGCCTTAGGGGGGGTCCATGGGACAGATACGCAGTATTTT | CALGGVHGTDTQYF
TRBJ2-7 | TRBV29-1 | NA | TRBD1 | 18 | TGCAGCGTTGCCAATCCGTCGACAGGGAGTCGGATCACCTACGAGCAGTACTTC | CSVANPSTGSRITYEQYF
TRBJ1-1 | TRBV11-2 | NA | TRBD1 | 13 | TGTGCCAGCAGGCGGACAGGGGGGGCTGAAGCTTTCTTT | CASRRTGGAEAFF
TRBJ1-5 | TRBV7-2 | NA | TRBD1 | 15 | TGTGCCAGCAGCTTAGGGGACAGGGGGCTCCAGACCCAGCATTTT | CASSLGDRGLQTQHF
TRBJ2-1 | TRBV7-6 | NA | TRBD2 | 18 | TGTGCCAGCAGCTCTTGGACTAGCGGGAGGGGTGCCTACAATGAGCAGTTCTTC | CASSSWTSGRGAYNEQFF
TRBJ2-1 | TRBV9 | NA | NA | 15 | TGTGCCAGCAGCGTTAGCCAGTCATACCACAATGAGCAGTTCTTC | CASSVSQSYHNEQFF
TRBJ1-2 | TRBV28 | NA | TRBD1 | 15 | TGTGCCAGCAGCTTCAGAACAGGGGGACCCTATGGCTACACCTTC | CASSFRTGGPYGYTF
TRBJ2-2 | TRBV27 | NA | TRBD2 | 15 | TGTGCCAGCAGTAAACTAGCGGGGGTTAACGGGGAGCTGTTTTTT | CASSKLAGVNGELFF
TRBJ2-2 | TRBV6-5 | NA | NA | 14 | TGTGCCAGCAAGACGGGATCGGGCACCGGGGAGCTGTTTTTT | CASKTGSGTGELFF
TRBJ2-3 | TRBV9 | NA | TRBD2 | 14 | TGTGCCAGCAGCCTAGCGGGAGCCGTAGATACGCAGTATTTT | CASSLAGAVDTQYF
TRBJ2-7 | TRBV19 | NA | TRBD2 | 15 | TGTGCCAGTAGTATAGGACTAGCGGGCCCCTACGAGCAGTACTTC | CASSIGLAGPYEQYF
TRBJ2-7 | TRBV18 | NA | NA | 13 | TGTGCCAGCTCACCAGCAGGGATGAACGAGCAGTACTTC | CASSPAGMNEQYF
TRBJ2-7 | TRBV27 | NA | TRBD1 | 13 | TGTGCCAGCAGTTCTCGGACAGGACACGAGCAGTACTTC | CASSSRTGHEQYF
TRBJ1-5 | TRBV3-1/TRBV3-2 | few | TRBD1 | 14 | TGTGCCAGCAGCCTCAGGGGGGCAGGTCAGCCCCAGCATTTT | CASSLRGAGQPQHF
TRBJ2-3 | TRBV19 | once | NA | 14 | TGTGCCAGTACCAGGGACATCAGCACAGATACGCAGTATTTT | CASTRDISTDTQYF
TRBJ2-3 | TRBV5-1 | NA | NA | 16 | TGCGCCAGCAGCCTGGGCGGGTCGAGAAGCACAGATACGCAGTATTTT | CASSLGGSRSTDTQYF
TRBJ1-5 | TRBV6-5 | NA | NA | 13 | TGTGCCAGCGCGGCGAGGGGCAATCAGCCCCAGCATTTT | CASAARGNQPQHF
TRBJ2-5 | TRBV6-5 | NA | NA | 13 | TGTGCCAGCAGCGTCGGCTACCAAGAGACCCAGTACTTC | CASSVGYQETQYF
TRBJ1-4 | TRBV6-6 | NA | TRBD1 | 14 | TGTGCCAGCAGTTCCAGGGGGCCGAATGAAAAACTGTTTTTT | CASSSRGPNEKLFF
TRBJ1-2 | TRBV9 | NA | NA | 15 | TGTGCCAGCAGCGCAGCAGCGGGGGCAGGCTATGGCTACACCTTC | CASSAAAGAGYGYTF
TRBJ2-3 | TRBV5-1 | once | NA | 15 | TGCGCCAGCAGTTCGCAGGGTAGTAGCACAGATACGCAGTATTTT | CASSSQGSSTDTQYF
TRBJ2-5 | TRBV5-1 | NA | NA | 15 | TGCGCCAGCAGCTTGACTCAGCCCGGGGCGGAGACCCAGTACTTC | CASSLTQPGAETQYF
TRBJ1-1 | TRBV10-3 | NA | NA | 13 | TGTGCCATCAGTGGAAGGGGCGACACTGAAGCTTTCTTT | CAISGRGDTEAFF
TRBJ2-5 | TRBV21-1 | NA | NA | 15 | TGTGCCAGCAGCAGAAGCTACGGGTTCCAAGAGACCCAGTACTTC | CASSRSYGFQETQYF
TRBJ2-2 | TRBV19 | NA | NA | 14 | TGTGCCAGTACGTCCGGGAGGAACACCGGGGAGCTGTTTTTT | CASTSGRNTGELFF
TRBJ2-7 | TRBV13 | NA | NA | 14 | TGTGCCAGCAGCTTGGGCATCTTCCCCTACGAGCAGTACTTC | CASSLGIFPYEQYF
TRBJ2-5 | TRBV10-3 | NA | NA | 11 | TGTGCCACCGGACCCCAAGAGACCCAGTACTTC | CATGPQETQYF
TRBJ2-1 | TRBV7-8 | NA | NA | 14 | TGTGCCAGCACAGTGGGCCTAGCCATTAATGAGCAGTTCTTC | CASTVGLAINEQFF
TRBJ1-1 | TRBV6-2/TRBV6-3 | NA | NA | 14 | TGTGCCAGCAGTTACGGAGGCTCTGACACTGAAGCTTTCTTT | CASSYGGSDTEAFF
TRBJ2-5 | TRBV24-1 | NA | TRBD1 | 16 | TGTGCCATCCCGGACAGGGGCGAATGGTGTGGGGAGACCCAGTACTTC | CAIPDRGEWCGETQYF
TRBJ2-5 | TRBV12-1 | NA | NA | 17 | TGTGCCAGCACCCAAGGCCTAGTGACCCACCGCGGAGAGACCCAGTACTTC | CASTQGLVTHRGETQYF
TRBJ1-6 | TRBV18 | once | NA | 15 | TGTGCCAGCTCACCAGGCGGAGGTTATAATTCACCCCTCCACTTT | CASSPGGGYNSPLHF
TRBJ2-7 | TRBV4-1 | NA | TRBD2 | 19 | TGCGCCAGCAGCCAAGTCTGGGTTAGCGGGGGGCCTGTTGTCTACGAGCAGTACTTC | CASSQVWVSGGPVVYEQYF
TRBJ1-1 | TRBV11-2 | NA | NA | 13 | TGTGCCAGCAGCTTAGGTGGGTGGCCTGAAGCTTTCTTT | CASSLGGWPEAFF
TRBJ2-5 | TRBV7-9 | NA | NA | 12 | TGTGCCAGCAGCTTACCAGGCTCAACCCAGTACTTC | CASSLPGSTQYF
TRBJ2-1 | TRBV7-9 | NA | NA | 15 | TGTGCCAGCAGTTCAGACCCTGGGCGGGACAATGAGCAGTTCTTC | CASSSDPGRDNEQFF
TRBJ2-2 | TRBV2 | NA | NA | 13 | TGTGCCAGCAAAGAGGGTATCGCCGGGGAGCTGTTTTTT | CASKEGIAGELFF
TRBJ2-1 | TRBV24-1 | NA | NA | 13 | TGTGCCACCAGCGAGCAGGGCGTTGGTGAGCAGTTCTTC | CATSEQGVGEQFF
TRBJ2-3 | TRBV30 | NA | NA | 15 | TGTGCCTGGAGTCGGGTGGGGGGAAGCACAGATACGCAGTATTTT | CAWSRVGGSTDTQYF
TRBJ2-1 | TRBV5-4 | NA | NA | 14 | TGTGCCAGCAGCTTGGGACTGAATTTGCATGAGCAGTTCTTC | CASSLGLNLHEQFF
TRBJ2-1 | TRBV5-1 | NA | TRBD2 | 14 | TGCGCCAGCAGCCGGGGACTAGCGGGGAATGAGCAGTTCTTC | CASSRGLAGNEQFF
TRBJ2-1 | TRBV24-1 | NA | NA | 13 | TGTGCCACCGAGGCGGATTCTCTCAATGAGCAGTTCTTC | CATEADSLNEQFF
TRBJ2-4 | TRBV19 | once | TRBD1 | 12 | TGTGCCACCACACAGGGGGCCGGCATTCAGTACTTC | CATTQGAGIQYF
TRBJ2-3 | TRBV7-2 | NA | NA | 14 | TGTGCCAGCAGCCCGAGGGGGGACTCAGATACGCAGTATTTT | CASSPRGDSDTQYF
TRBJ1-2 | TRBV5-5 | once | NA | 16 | TGTGCCAGCAGCTTGGAGAATTCGGCGGGGCCCTATGGCTACACCTTC | CASSLENSAGPYGYTF